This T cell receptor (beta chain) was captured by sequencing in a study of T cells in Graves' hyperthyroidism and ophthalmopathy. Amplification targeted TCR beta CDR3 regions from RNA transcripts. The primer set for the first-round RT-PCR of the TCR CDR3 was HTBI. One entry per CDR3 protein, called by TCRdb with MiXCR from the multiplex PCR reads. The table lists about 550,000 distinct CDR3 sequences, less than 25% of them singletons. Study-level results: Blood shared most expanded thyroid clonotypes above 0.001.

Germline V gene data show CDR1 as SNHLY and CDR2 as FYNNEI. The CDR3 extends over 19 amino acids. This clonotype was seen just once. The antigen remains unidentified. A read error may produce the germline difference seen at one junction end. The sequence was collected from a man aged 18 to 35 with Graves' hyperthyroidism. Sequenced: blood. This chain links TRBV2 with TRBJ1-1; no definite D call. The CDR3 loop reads CASRLGSPRTFLMNTEALF. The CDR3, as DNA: TGTGCCAGCAGGTTAGGGAGTCCCAGGACTTTCCTCATGAACACTGAAGCTTTATTT.